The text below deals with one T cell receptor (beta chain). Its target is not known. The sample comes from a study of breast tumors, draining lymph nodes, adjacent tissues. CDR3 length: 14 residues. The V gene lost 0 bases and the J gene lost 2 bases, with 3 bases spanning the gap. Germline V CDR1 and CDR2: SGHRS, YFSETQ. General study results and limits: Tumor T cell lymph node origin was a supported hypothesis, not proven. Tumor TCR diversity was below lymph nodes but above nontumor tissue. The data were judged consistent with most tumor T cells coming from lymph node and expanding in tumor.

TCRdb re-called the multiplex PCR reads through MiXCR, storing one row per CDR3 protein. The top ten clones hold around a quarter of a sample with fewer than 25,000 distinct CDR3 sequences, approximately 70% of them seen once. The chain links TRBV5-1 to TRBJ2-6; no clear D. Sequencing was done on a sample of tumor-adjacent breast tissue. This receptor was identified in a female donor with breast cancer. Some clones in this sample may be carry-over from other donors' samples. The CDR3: CASSLAPGANVLTF. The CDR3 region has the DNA TGCGCCAGCAGCTTGGCCCCTGGGGCCAACGTCCTGACTTTC.